The 29 T cell receptor beta chains reported below all come from one sample, sequenced in a study of cytomegalovirus exposure and HLA in healthy donors. Use of 60 Vbeta and 13 Jbeta primers characterized the PCR. TCRdb's copy holds only in-frame clones and misses some; the assay was immunoSEQ multiplex PCR. The data show tens of thousands of clones, 60% to 80% seen once. The specimen sequenced was PBMCs. Every receptor here comes from a woman aged 40 to 55 in good health and CMV-seronegative.

The chain recombines TRBV2 with TRBJ1-2; D may be TRBD1 (6 bases). Germline V gene sequence: CDR1 SNHLY, CDR2 FYNNEI. V was cut by 6 bases and J by 2 bases, with 13 bases left in between. The CDR3 spans 14 residues. The DNA for the CDR3 is TGTGCCAGCAGGTGGACAGTGCTAAACTATGGCTACACCTTC. Translating it yields CASRWTVLNYGYTF. The full variable domain, rest sourced from reference TRBV2 and TRBJ1-2, is EPEVTQTPSHQVTQMGQEVILRCVPISNHLYFYWYRQILGQKVEFLVSFYNNEISEKSEIFDDQFSVERPDGSNFTLKIRSTKLEDSAMYFCASRWTVLNYGYTFGSGTRLTVV.

This sequence joins TRBV4-2 and TRBJ2-1; 7 nucleotides line up with TRBD2. CDR3 size: 17 residues. Germline CDR1 and CDR2: LGHNA and YNFKEQ. V gave up 0 bases and J gave up 13 bases; unmatched junction bases: 18. The CDR3 coding sequence is TGTGCCAGCAGCCAAGACCTCGGGGCTAGCGGACGAAATGGCCAGTTCTTC. It yields the protein CASSQDLGASGRNGQFF.

This sequence joins TRBV15 and TRBJ1-5, with 12 positions matching TRBD1. With 3 bases clipped from V and 4 bases from J, the junction kept 7 bases outside the gene matches. This CDR3 contains 17 residues. The germline V gene has CDR1 LNHNV and CDR2 YYDKDF (reference sequence). Here the CDR3 DNA reads TGTGCCACCAGCAGTTCGGGACAGGGGGCCTTGAATCAGCCCCAGCATTTT. Encoded protein: CATSSSGQGALNQPQHF.

The J gene is TRBJ2-1, the V gene TRBV28; 14 bases match TRBD2. The CDR3 spans 18 residues. CDR1 MDHEN and CDR2 SYDVKM come from the germline V gene. J lost 0 bases, V lost 6 bases, and 7 bases had no gene match. Here the CDR3 reads CASSRGLAGGYSYNEQFF. CDR3 bases: TGTGCCAGCAGCCGAGGACTAGCGGGGGGTTACTCCTACAATGAGCAGTTCTTC.

The chain links TRBV6-1 to TRBJ1-2; 7 bases match TRBD1. The CDR3 is 13 amino acids. V lost 4 bases and J lost 5; bases outside the gene matches: 4. Germline V gene lookup returns CDR1 MNHNS and CDR2 SASEGT. This chain's CDR3 is CASSVGQLYGYTF. DNA for the CDR3: TGTGCCAGCAGTGTGGGACAGCTATATGGCTACACCTTC.

Comment on this clone: Other DNA sequences in this sample translate to the same CDR3. The chain recombines TRBV15 with TRBJ2-7; tentatively, D is TRBD2 (6 bases). Germline values: CDR1 LNHNV, CDR2 YYDKDF (reference sequence). The CDR3 consists of 14 residues. V lost 3 bases, J lost 0 bases, and 9 bases lay in between. The CDR3 nucleotides are TGTGCCACCAGCAGCGGGGGTAGCTCCTACGAGCAGTACTTC. Translated, it gives CATSSGGSSYEQYF.

This clone was seen a single time. This chain joins TRBV11-2 and TRBJ2-5; TRBD1 matches at 9 bases. The CDR3 is 17 residues long. J was trimmed by 1 base and V by 1 base; bases with no gene match: 7. Germline values: CDR1 SGHAT, CDR2 FQNNGV. The CDR3 DNA is TGTGCCAGCAGCTTAGGCCGACAGGGGGTCTTCCAAGAGACCCAGTACTTC. It translates to CASSLGRQGVFQETQYF.

This chain joins TRBV7-3 and TRBJ2-2, with a weak D call TRBD1 (6 bases). Trimming cost V 4 bases and J 0 bases, with 6 bases left between them. Germline V lookup: CDR1 SGHTA, CDR2 FQGTGA. The CDR3 totals 14 residues. The CDR3 DNA sequence: TGTGCCAGCAGCTGGACAGCGAACACCGGGGAGCTGTTTTTT. This translates into CASSWTANTGELFF.

This clone was recorded a few times. The V and J genes are TRBV11-2 and TRBJ2-7, with TRBD2 identical over 11 bases. The CDR3 sequence is 15 residues long. Germline CDR1 SGHAT, CDR2 FQNNGV. The ends lost 3 bases at V and 6 bases at J; junction bases unmatched: 7. CDR3 in DNA: TGTGCCAGCAGCTTTGACGTAGCGGGGGGGCGCGAGCAGTACTTC. Translation: CASSFDVAGGREQYF.

The J gene is TRBJ2-7, the V gene TRBV9, with no clear D. The germline CDR1 and CDR2 sequences are SGDLS and YYNGEE. V was pared by 0 bases and J by 5 bases, with 15 bases between. CDR3 length equals 15 residues. The CDR3 coding sequence is TGTGCCAGCAGCGTAGGTTGGTTAACCTACGACGAGCAGTACTTC. It yields the protein CASSVGWLTYDEQYF.

The chain carries TRBV5-4 and TRBJ1-1; tentatively, D is TRBD1 (6 bases). The CDR3 runs to 14 residues. Germline CDR1 is SGHNT and CDR2 is YYREEE (reference sequence). V was clipped by 0 bases and J by 5 bases, with 11 bases between them. The CDR3 is CASSLARQGTEAFF. DNA of the CDR3: TGTGCCAGCAGCTTGGCCCGCCAGGGGACTGAAGCTTTCTTT.

Only one count was recorded for this clone. The chain carries TRBV7-9 and TRBJ1-2, with TRBD1 identical over 7 bases. With 2 bases clipped from V and 3 bases from J, the junction kept 3 bases outside the gene matches. Germline V CDR1 and CDR2: SEHNR, FQNEAQ (reference sequence). The CDR3 is 14 amino acids. The CDR3 sequence is CASSLQGVDYGYTF. CDR3 in DNA: TGTGCCAGCAGCTTACAGGGGGTAGACTATGGCTACACCTTC.

Notes on this clone: The junction does not match germline at one end; this may be a read error. The rearrangement links TRBV25-1 to TRBJ2-1; no definite D call. CDR3 length: 11 amino acids. CDR1 and CDR2 (germline): MGHDK, SYGVNS. DNA for the CDR3: TGTGCCAGCAGTGCCCTGTATGAGGTGGTCTTC. It translates to CASSALYEVVF.

This chain uses TRBV28 with TRBJ2-2, with D maybe TRBD1 (6 bases). From germline, CDR1 is MDHEN and CDR2 SYDVKM. V was trimmed by 5 bases and J by 10 bases, leaving 14 bases between them. The CDR3 is 13 residues long. The chain's CDR3 is CASSRTGRKELFF. As DNA, the CDR3 is TGTGCCAGCAGTCGAACAGGGCGGAAGGAGCTGTTTTTT.

This clone was picked up a small number of times. This chain joins TRBV4-1 and TRBJ1-5; no clear D gene. V lost 1 base to trimming and J lost 2 bases, with 15 bases between them. Per germline, CDR1 MGHRA and CDR2 YSYEKL. This CDR3 is built from 17 residues. CDR3 protein: CASSQGPGVVGNQPQHF. The CDR3 DNA reads TGCGCCAGCAGCCAAGGTCCTGGAGTCGTTGGCAATCAGCCCCAGCATTTT.

The rearrangement links TRBV5-1 to TRBJ2-5, with 8 bases lining up with TRBD1. The CDR3 sequence is 14 residues long. V was pared by 4 bases and J by 4 bases, with 6 bases of the junction left unmatched. The germline V gene has CDR1 SGHRS and CDR2 YFSETQ. Here the CDR3 DNA reads TGCGCCAGCAGCCTGGGACAGGTTGGAGAGACCCAGTACTTC. As protein: CASSLGQVGETQYF.

The chain joins TRBV9 to TRBJ2-1, with D possibly TRBD2 on 7 matching bases. This CDR3 is 15 amino acids long. Germline loops: CDR1 SGDLS, CDR2 YYNGEE. Trimming took 0 bases from V and 1 from J, leaving 8 bases between them. The CDR3 loop reads CASSVEGGSYNEQFF. For the CDR3, the DNA is TGTGCCAGCAGCGTAGAGGGGGGGTCCTACAATGAGCAGTTCTTC.

V is TRBV19 and J is TRBJ1-1; D is unclear. Germline V gene data show CDR1 as LNHDA and CDR2 as SQIVND (reference sequence). This CDR3 is built from 12 residues. Trimming took 10 bases from V and 4 from J, leaving 13 bases between them. The DNA of the CDR3 is TGTGCCACTGCGGGGTCGCGCACTGAAGCTTTCTTT. Protein: CATAGSRTEAFF.

This chain joins TRBV7-9 and TRBJ2-1; D might be TRBD2 (7 bases). The CDR3 has 15 amino acids. Germline-derived CDR1 and CDR2 are SEHNR and FQNEAQ (reference sequence). The V and J ends lost 1 base and 4 bases respectively, with 11 bases between them. The CDR3 coding sequence is TGTGCCAGCAGCTTAGTACGGGGGGCGTACAATGAGCAGTTCTTC. It codes for CASSLVRGAYNEQFF.

In this sample, this clone turned up a few times. This chain joins TRBV14 and TRBJ1-2; tentative D call: TRBD1 (5 bases). The CDR3 has 13 residues. Germline-derived CDR1 and CDR2 are SGHDN and FVKESK. V lost 4 bases and J 2 bases, leaving 8 bases between the germline ends. CDR3 amino acids: CASSPGNNYGYTF. The CDR3 DNA is TGTGCCAGCAGCCCAGGGAACAACTATGGCTACACCTTC.

The gene calls are TRBV5-6 and TRBJ1-5, with TRBD1 matching over 11 bases. CDR1 SGHDT and CDR2 YYEEEE come from the germline V gene. The CDR3 covers 16 residues. The J segment lost 1 base and the V segment lost 4 bases, leaving 4 bases of the junction unmatched. The CDR3 coding sequence is TGTGCCAGCAGCCTAGGGACAGGGGGGAGCAATCAGCCCCAGCATTTT. This sequence encodes CASSLGTGGSNQPQHF.

The CDR3 region has the DNA TGCGCCAGCAGCCTAGGGGGCGGCTACAATGAGCAGTTCTTC. It encodes CASSLGGGYNEQFF. The V call is TRBV5-1, the J call TRBJ2-1; 7 bases agree with TRBD1. V was pared by 4 bases and J by 3 bases, with 4 bases of the junction left unmatched. Germline V lookup: CDR1 SGHRS, CDR2 YFSETQ. CDR3 length: 14 amino acids.

The CDR3 sequence is CASKGVVAEAFF. CDR3 DNA sequence: TGTGCCAGTAAGGGGGTGGTCGCTGAAGCTTTCTTT. The genes are TRBV19 and TRBJ1-1; tentatively, D is TRBD1 (6 bases). Germline V CDR1 and CDR2: LNHDA, SQIVND (reference sequence). The V and J ends lost 7 bases and 6 bases respectively, with 12 bases between them. The CDR3 spans 12 residues.

The count of this clone is one. V usage is TRBV5-1 and J usage is TRBJ2-3; 10 bases are shared with TRBD1. V gave up 4 bases and J gave up 6 bases; unmatched junction bases: 5. The CDR3 loop spans 14 amino acids. CDR1 SGHRS and CDR2 YFSETQ come from the germline V gene. The CDR3 is CASSDPDRGDTQYF. CDR3 bases: TGCGCCAGCAGCGACCCGGACAGGGGGGATACGCAGTATTTT.

The chain combines TRBV15 with TRBJ1-4, with a possible D match to TRBD1 (5 bases). Trimming cost V 0 bases and J 4 bases, with 9 bases left between them. The germline CDR1 and CDR2 sequences are LNHNV and YYDKDF (reference sequence). The CDR3 is made up of 15 amino acids. The DNA of the CDR3 is TGTGCCACCAGCAGAGATCAAGGGGTTAATGAAAAACTGTTTTTT. This encodes CATSRDQGVNEKLFF.

The rearrangement links TRBV10-3 to TRBJ1-1, with 7 positions matching TRBD1. V was pared by 0 bases and J by 6 bases, with 7 bases of the junction left unmatched. The CDR3 extends over 15 amino acids. Germline V lookup: CDR1 ENHRY, CDR2 SYGVKD. CDR3 sequence: CAISESLRGRSEAFF. Written as DNA, the CDR3 is TGTGCCATCAGTGAGTCGTTGAGGGGGCGATCTGAAGCTTTCTTT.

This clone was seen a single time. The chain has TRBV5-6 and TRBJ2-7; 12 nucleotides agree with TRBD2. This CDR3 is built from 15 residues. J gave up 2 bases and V 4 bases, and 4 bases lay outside the gene matches. The germline CDR1 and CDR2 sequences are SGHDT and YYEEEE. CDR3 sequence reads: CASSQRTSGAYEQYF. CDR3 in DNA: TGTGCCAGCAGCCAAAGGACTAGCGGGGCCTACGAGCAGTACTTC.

V and J are TRBV9 and TRBJ2-1; 13 bases line up with TRBD2. The germline V gene encodes CDR1 SGDLS and CDR2 YYNGEE. V gave up 0 bases and J gave up 4 bases; unmatched junction bases: 7. The CDR3 is 18 amino acids. Here the CDR3 reads CASSVGTSGGGFYNEQFF. In DNA form, the CDR3 reads TGTGCCAGCAGCGTAGGCACTAGCGGGGGGGGTTTTTACAATGAGCAGTTCTTC.

The chain carries TRBV19 and TRBJ1-1; 7 bases line up with TRBD1. Per the germline V gene, CDR1 is LNHDA and CDR2 is SQIVND (reference sequence). This CDR3 contains 15 residues. V was clipped by 5 bases and J by 0 bases; unmatched bases: 6. CDR3 sequence reads: CASSPWDSMNTEAFF. CDR3 in DNA: TGTGCCAGTAGTCCGTGGGACAGCATGAACACTGAAGCTTTCTTT.